Listed below are T cell receptor beta chains from one sample, sequenced in a study of technical replicates of blood from a handful of donors. Profiling relied on immunoSEQ multiplex PCR, and the TCRdb table lists in-frame clones only, not all of them. The sample contains 60,000 or so clones, 87% of which appear only once. Sequenced: PBMCs. The receptors were gathered from a human donor in good health. Some clones in this sample may be carry-over from other donors' samples. Each CDR3 is given with its conserved first and last residue. The D gene is left open where the match is weak. Clone sizes are given selectively: once, few, many, or a class where the clone is expanded.

v_gene	j_gene	abundance	d_gene	len	CDR3nt	CDR3aa
TRBV27	TRBJ2-2	NA	TRBD2	15	TGTGCCAGCAGAGACGGGGGGATTCGCACCGGGGAGCTGTTTTTT	CASRDGGIRTGELFF
TRBV1	TRBJ1-4	NA	NA	14	TGCACCATCCAATACAGGGGGCGAGATGAAAAACTGTTTTTT	CTIQYRGRDEKLFF
TRBV7-9	TRBJ2-1	NA	NA	15	TGTGCCAGCAGCCCCCGGGACTGGTGGGAAAATGAGCAGTTCTTC	CASSPRDWWENEQFF
TRBV13	TRBJ2-7	few	NA	14	TGTGCCAGCAGCCCAGGCGGGCTGGGTTACGAGCAGTACTTC	CASSPGGLGYEQYF
TRBV4-3	TRBJ2-7	NA	TRBD2	16	TGCGCCAGCAGCCACGGACTAGCGGGAGGATCGGGCGAGCAGTACTTC	CASSHGLAGGSGEQYF
TRBV30	TRBJ2-1	NA	NA	15	TGTGCCTGGAATCCTAGCGATTTGGTCCGCAATGAGCAGTTCTTC	CAWNPSDLVRNEQFF
TRBV4-3	TRBJ1-2	NA	NA	14	TGCGCCAGCAGCCAAGATAGGCGGGGACATGGCTACACCTTC	CASSQDRRGHGYTF
TRBV18	TRBJ2-5	NA	TRBD2	15	TGTGCCAGCTCACCGGCCTCTAGCGGGAGTCAGACCCAGTACTTC	CASSPASSGSQTQYF
TRBV7-9	TRBJ2-1	NA	TRBD2	15	TGTGCCAGCAGCCCTAGCGGAACGAACTACAATGAGCAGTTCTTC	CASSPSGTNYNEQFF
TRBV5-1	TRBJ2-1	few	TRBD2	16	TGCGCCAGCAGCCGGGGGGGGAGCGCCGCCTACAATGAGCAGTTCTTC	CASSRGGSAAYNEQFF
TRBV30	TRBJ1-6	NA	NA	16	TGTGCCTGGAGTGCGCCGGGGGGGCGTTTTAATTCACCCCTCCACTTT	CAWSAPGGRFNSPLHF